What follows is one TCR beta chain and its context. Each diagnosis was grounded in clinical symptoms, serum thyroxine and TRAb, thyroid ultrasound, and orbital computed tomography. The PBMCs had their origin in roughly 9.4 ml of fresh peripheral blood. The data are from a study of T cells in Graves' hyperthyroidism and ophthalmopathy. The CDR3 is 11 amino acids. Germline V gives CDR1 SNHLY, CDR2 FYNNEI. Trimming took 10 bases from V and 1 from J, leaving 7 bases between them. It was RNA transcripts that yielded the amplified TCR beta CDR3 regions. A set of HTBI primers served as the primers for a first-round RT-PCR of the TCR CDR3. One entry per CDR3 protein, called by TCRdb with MiXCR from the multiplex PCR reads. The repertoire consists of roughly 660,000 distinct CDR3 sequences, with 15% to 20% occurring once and the leading ten covering roughly a sixth.

The specimen was blood. The chain employs TRBV2 and TRBJ1-1; unclear D gene. The source is a man aged 45-65 years with Graves' hyperthyroidism. The CDR3 DNA reads as TGTGCCATGTCCGCGAACACTGAAGCTTTCTTT. This codes for CAMSANTEAFF.